This T cell receptor beta chain appears in the sequencing data of a study of T cell responses to AZD1222 COVID-19 vaccine. Notes on the study in general: Spike-specific TCR breadth and depth rose after two AZD1222 doses. Reportedly, close to half of spike-specific TCRs are directed against unmutated variant regions.

Germline V gene data show CDR1 as LGHNA and CDR2 as YSLEER. Trimming removed 1 base from V and 9 bases from J, with 19 bases in between. This CDR3 has 16 residues. Remarks on this clone: Its specificity is not known.

Method: immunoSEQ multiplex PCR; TCRdb's copy keeps in-frame clones and lacks some. The sample holds around 180,000 clones; around 87% are singletons and the top ten take 2.5% to 3%. The source material was peripheral blood, sampled on day 0 of MenACWY control vaccination. This clonotype was sampled from an adult in good health. The gene calls are TRBV4-3 and TRBJ2-1; D could derive from TRBD1 or TRBD2 (6 bases each). CDR3 sequence (DNA): TGCGCCAGCAGCCAAGCTCCAATTATGGGGGGCTCTGAGCAGTTCTTC. This encodes CASSQAPIMGGSEQFF.